The sequence of this T cell receptor (beta chain) was determined in a study of shared clonotypes between healthy human individuals (TCRdb year 2020). In the study overall: A few men and two women, aged 18 to 49 years, made up the cohort. For each donor, CD4 naive and CD4 memory were each given three plates, CD8 naive was given two plates, and CD8 memory was given one plate. To estimate repertoire size and how much clonotypes are shared between individuals, the study performed deep sequencing of blood TCR repertoires from a handful of healthy adults. Different laboratories and diverse techniques were used to prepare libraries and sequence TCR repertoires, to increase sequencing depth and limit assay-specific biases. Leukapheresis yielded between about 0.9 and 10 billion PBMCs per donor.

Donors were healthy HIV-negative adults with no recently reported acute infections or vaccinations. All donors were Caucasian adults living in Nashville, Tennessee, USA. Magnetic negative selection was used to enrich CD4+ T cells, after which naive cells were positively selected on CD45RA and the negative fraction became the memory subset. Blood was obtained by leukapheresis, after which PBMCs were separated by Ficoll-Histopaque density gradient centrifugation and cryopreserved in liquid nitrogen vapor phase. Analytical flow cytometry was used to check the purity and quantity of every magnetically sorted T cell population. Genomic DNA was isolated from each sorted fraction and quantified by UV absorbance on a Nanodrop 2000c. In regard to this clone: Its specific antigen is unknown. No base qualities exist here, and no much larger clone lies one base off it.

Using the deep immunoSEQ assay, multiplex PCR amplified TCR CDR3 regions from genomic DNA. Extracted genomic DNA from each cell subset was spread evenly across all wells of several immunoSEQ 96-well plates, with each plate serving as a replicate. For sorted subsets, each replicate PCR was loaded with about 0.2 ug genomic DNA, equivalent to approximately 27,000 T cell genomes. Purified libraries were measured with a Qubit 3.0 fluorometer, size-checked on a Bioanalyzer 2100, and measured again with the KAPA Library Quantification kit. Every immunoSEQ 96-well plate was sequenced on a dedicated single-read 150-cycle Illumina NextSeq 550 flow cell. As for the authors' bioinformatics: Because the immunoSEQ output held only junctional sequences and lacked quality scores, the filtering could not match the filtering applied to full-length reads. Sequences were annotated with PyIR, a Python wrapper for IgBLAST v1.9, and V/J genes and CDR3 were assigned using IMGT germline references. Reads with weak V/J assignments (E-value above 1e-6), missing CDR3, stop codons, out-of-frame junctions, or ambiguous translated residues were removed. V3J clonotypes were defined as sequences sharing the same inferred V gene, J gene, and CDR3 amino acid sequence. The percentage overlap between two repertoires was calculated by dividing the number of shared unique clonotypes by the size of the smaller repertoire. Three approaches were used to assess repertoire richness: RTK rarefaction, the Chao1 estimator, and Recon v2.1 estimates of unobserved clonotypes. Generation probabilities for all TCRbeta clonotypes obtained by the gDNA method from a handful of donors were computed using OLGA. TCRdb obtained this table from immuneACCESS and retained in-frame rearrangements with V and J assigned. These tables miss some clones; where compared with another copy, unresolved V genes account for less than half of the shortfall, and the remainder is unexplained. V and J calls and clone size come straight from that table; D and trimming were deduced from the DNA. In all, the sample holds about 1.5 million clones, and 95% to 99% of those were seen once. The ten largest clonotypes hold around 0.45% of the sample.

Study-level results and caveats: Sampling was limited to blood, and TCR repertoires in tissue likely differ from TCR repertoires in blood. Approximately 5% of naive CD4, 3% to 4% of naive CD8, roughly 2.4% of memory CD4, and less than 0.45% of memory CD8 clonotypes were shared across several donors. Because the study included a small number of donors, the genetic and exposure-history diversity represented was limited. Pairwise subsampling led to the expectation that sequencing depth would affect the degree of clonotype sharing among donors. Higher generation probabilities were observed for clonotypes shared by all four sorted-subset donors than for non-shared clonotypes. Even with the large sequencing depth, rarefaction of the sorted-subset datasets indicated that sequencing was incomplete. Naive subsets generally had larger estimated clonotype richness than memory subsets did.

V has 4 bases trimmed and J has 0 bases trimmed; junction bases matching no gene number 10. The CDR3 runs 18 residues from the cysteine to the phenylalanine. The CDR3 DNA has 54 bases and is translated from base 1. CDR1 and CDR2 were assigned from the germline V gene (reference sequence) as SEHNR and FQNEAQ. Here the chain combines TRBV7-9 and TRBJ1-5; TRBD1 aligns with 9 central bases. Material for sequencing was naive CD4+ T cells sorted from blood. Taken with the paper, the label for cell subset or site translates to: CD45RA+ positively selected. This receptor was taken from a man younger than 40 in good health. The sequenced DNA: TGTGCCAGCAGCTCAACCCTTGGACAGGGGTATAGCAATCAGCCCCAGCATTTT. The encoded protein is CASSSTLGQGYSNQPQHF.